This entry concerns a single T cell receptor (beta chain). Its antigen is still unknown. With 1 base removed from V and 0 bases from J, the gap between germline ends came to 10 bases. The CDR3 loop spans 16 amino acids. Germline CDR1 and CDR2: SEHNR and FQNEAQ (reference sequence). This entry belongs to a study of T-cell reconstitution after alpha-beta-depleted transplantation in children. Study-wide results and caveats: For some patients, TCRbeta diversity was high at day 60 because of recipient T cells and thymic progenitors that survived. There were reportedly several hundred expanded graft clones from which alpha-beta T cells came about two months after transplant.

Using unique molecular identifiers, the investigators prepared the TCRbeta library. A single record per CDR3 protein comes from TCRdb applying MiXCR to the PCR reads. The table records about 580,000 distinct CDR3 sequences, roughly 23% of them present only once. The TCR originated in a boy under two years old who had a stem cell transplant for acute myeloid leukemia, so the T cells may come from the graft donor. The sequencing here drew on PBMCs, mostly from graft donor cells, taken 360 days after TCRalphabeta/CD19-depleted stem cell transplant. V gene TRBV7-9 combines with J gene TRBJ1-3, with a tentative D call TRBD1 (5 bases). CDR3 nucleotides: TGTGCCAGCAGCTTAGTCCTCAGGGCCTCTGGAAACACCATATATTTT. Protein product: CASSLVLRASGNTIYF.